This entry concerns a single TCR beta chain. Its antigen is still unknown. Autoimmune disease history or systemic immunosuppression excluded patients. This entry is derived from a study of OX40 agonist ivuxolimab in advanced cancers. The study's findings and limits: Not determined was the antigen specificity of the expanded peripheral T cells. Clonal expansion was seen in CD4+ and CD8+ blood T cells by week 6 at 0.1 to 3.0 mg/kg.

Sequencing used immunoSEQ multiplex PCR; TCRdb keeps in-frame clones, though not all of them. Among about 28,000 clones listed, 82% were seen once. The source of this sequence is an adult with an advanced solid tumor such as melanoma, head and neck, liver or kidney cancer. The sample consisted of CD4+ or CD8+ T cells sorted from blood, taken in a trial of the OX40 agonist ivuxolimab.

CDR3 coding DNA: TGCGCCAGCAGCCAAGAGGAAGGGGGGTTCGGGGAGCTGTTTTTT. Its protein is CASSQEEGGFGELFF. V gene TRBV4-1 combines with J gene TRBJ2-2, with D possibly being TRBD1 or TRBD2 (6 bases each). Germline CDR1 reads MGHRA; CDR2 reads YSYEKL. The V and J ends lost 0 bases and 7 bases respectively, with 12 bases between them. The length of the CDR3 is 15 residues.